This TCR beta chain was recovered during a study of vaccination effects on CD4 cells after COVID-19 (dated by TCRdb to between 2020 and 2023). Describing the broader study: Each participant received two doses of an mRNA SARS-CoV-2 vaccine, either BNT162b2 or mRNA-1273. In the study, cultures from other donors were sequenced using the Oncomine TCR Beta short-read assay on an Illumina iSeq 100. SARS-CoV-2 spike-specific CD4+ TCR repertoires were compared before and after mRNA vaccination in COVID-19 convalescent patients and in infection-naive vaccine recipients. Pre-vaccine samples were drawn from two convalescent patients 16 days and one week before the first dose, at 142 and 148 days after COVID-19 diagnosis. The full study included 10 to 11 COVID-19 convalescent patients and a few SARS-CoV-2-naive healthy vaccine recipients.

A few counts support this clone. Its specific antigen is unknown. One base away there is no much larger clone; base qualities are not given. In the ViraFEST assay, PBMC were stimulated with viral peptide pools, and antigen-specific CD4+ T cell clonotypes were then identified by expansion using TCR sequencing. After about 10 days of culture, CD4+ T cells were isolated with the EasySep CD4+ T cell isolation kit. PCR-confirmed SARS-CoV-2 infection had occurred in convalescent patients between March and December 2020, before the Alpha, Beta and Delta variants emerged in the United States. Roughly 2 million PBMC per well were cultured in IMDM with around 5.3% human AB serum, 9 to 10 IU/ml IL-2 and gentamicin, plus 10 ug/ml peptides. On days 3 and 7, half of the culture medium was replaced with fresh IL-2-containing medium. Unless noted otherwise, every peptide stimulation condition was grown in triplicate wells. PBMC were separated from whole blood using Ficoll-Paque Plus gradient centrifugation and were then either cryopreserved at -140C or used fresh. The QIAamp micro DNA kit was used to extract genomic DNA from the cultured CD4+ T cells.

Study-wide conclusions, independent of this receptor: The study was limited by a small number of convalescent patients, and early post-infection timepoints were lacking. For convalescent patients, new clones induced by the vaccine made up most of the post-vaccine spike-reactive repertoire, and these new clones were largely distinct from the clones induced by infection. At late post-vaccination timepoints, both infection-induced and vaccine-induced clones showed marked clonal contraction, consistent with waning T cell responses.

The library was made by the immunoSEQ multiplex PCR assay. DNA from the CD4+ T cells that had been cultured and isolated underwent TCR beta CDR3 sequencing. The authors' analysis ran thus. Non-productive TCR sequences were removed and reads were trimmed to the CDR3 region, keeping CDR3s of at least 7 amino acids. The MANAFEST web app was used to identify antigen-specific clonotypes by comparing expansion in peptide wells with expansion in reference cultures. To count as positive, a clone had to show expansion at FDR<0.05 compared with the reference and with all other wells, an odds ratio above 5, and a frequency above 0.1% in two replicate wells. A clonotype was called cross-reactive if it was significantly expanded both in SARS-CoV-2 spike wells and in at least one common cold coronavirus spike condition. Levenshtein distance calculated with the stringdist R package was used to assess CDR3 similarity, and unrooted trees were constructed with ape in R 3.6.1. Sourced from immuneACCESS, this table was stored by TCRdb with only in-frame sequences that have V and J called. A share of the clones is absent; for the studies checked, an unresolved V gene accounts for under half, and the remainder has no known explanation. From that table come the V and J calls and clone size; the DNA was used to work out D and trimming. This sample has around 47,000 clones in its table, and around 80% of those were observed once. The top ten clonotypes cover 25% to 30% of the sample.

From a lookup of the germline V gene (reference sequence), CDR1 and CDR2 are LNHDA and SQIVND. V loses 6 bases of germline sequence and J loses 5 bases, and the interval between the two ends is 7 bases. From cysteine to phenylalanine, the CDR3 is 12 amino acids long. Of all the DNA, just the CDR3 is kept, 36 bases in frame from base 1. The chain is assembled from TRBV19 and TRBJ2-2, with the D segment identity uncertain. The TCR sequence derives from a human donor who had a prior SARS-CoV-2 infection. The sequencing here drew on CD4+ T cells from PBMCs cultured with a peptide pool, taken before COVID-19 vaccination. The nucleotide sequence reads TGTGCCAGTAGACCCCTAACCGGGGAGCTGTTTTTT. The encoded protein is CASRPLTGELFF.